The 20 T cell receptor beta chains below all came from one sample that was sequenced in a study of T cell changes during pregnancy in multiple sclerosis. Sequencing was performed with immunoSEQ multiplex PCR; in TCRdb, only in-frame clones are kept and a portion is missing. Among under 45,000 clones listed, around 96% were seen once. The sequences come from peripheral blood, collected in the second trimester of pregnancy. These receptors originate from a female donor with multiple sclerosis, enrolled in a pregnancy study.

The gene calls are TRBV9 and TRBJ1-2, with TRBD1 matching over 12 bases. This CDR3 has 16 residues. Germline trimming cut 3 bases from V and 3 bases from J; bases unmatched to any gene: 6. Germline V CDR1 and CDR2: SGDLS, YYNGEE. In DNA form, the CDR3 reads TGTGCCAGCAGCGAGGGGACAGGGGGCGCCCACTATGGCTACACCTTC. Translation: CASSEGTGGAHYGYTF. Full variable domain (outside the CDR3, taken from reference TRBV9 and TRBJ1-2): DSGVTQTPKHLITATGQRVTLRCSPRSGDLSVYWYQQSLDQGLQFLIQYYNGEERAKGNILERFSAQQFPDLHSELNLSSLELGDSALYFCASSEGTGGAHYGYTFGSGTRLTVV.

The chain is built from TRBV6-1 and TRBJ2-7; D ambiguous. V shed 4 bases and J shed 2 bases, with 12 bases lying between them. Per the germline V gene, CDR1 is MNHNS and CDR2 is SASEGT. There are 14 residues in the CDR3. CDR3 DNA sequence: TGTGCCAGCAGTGTATACAGAAATACCTACGAGCAGTACTTC. Its protein is CASSVYRNTYEQYF.

V is TRBV18 and J is TRBJ1-2; unclear D gene. The V end was cut by 8 bases, the J end by 6 bases, with 19 bases between. CDR3 length: 14 amino acids. CDR1 is KGHSH and CDR2 is LQKENI in the germline V gene. CDR3 DNA sequence: TGTGCCAGCACGTTTTCTGGTGCGGATGATGGCTACACCTTC. Encoded protein: CASTFSGADDGYTF.

The CDR3: CASSGPPGGAKNIQYF. The CDR3 region has the DNA TGTGCCAGTAGTGGACCCCCAGGGGGCGCCAAAAACATTCAGTACTTC. The V and J genes are TRBV19 and TRBJ2-4; 8 nucleotides agree with TRBD1. J lost 1 base, V lost 5 bases, and 7 bases had no gene match. Germline CDR1 reads LNHDA; CDR2 reads SQIVND (reference sequence). CDR3 size: 16 residues.

Only one count was recorded for this clone. This chain uses TRBV27 with TRBJ2-6, with D perhaps matching TRBD1 (6 bases). Per the germline V gene, CDR1 is MNHEY and CDR2 is SMNVEV (reference sequence). The CDR3 runs to 20 residues. V was cut by 2 bases and J by 1 base, with 21 bases left in between. The CDR3 nucleotides are TGTGCCAGCAGTTTAGGGACCGCAGGGGCCCCGTCTTCTGGGGCCAACGTCCTGACTTTC. This gives the protein CASSLGTAGAPSSGANVLTF.

This chain links TRBV5-1 with TRBJ2-5; 7 bases line up with TRBD2. Unmatched junction bases numbered 8, after V lost 4 bases and J lost 5 bases. This CDR3 has 14 residues. The germline V gene has CDR1 SGHRS and CDR2 YFSETQ. The CDR3 nucleotides read TGCGCCAGCAGCCTCGAATTCGGGGGGGAGACCCAGTACTTC. It encodes CASSLEFGGETQYF.

The chain recombines TRBV7-9 with TRBJ2-3, with a possible D match to TRBD1 (6 bases). The CDR3 spans 14 residues. The germline V gene encodes CDR1 SEHNR and CDR2 FQNEAQ (reference sequence). Trimming took 5 bases from V and 5 from J, leaving 14 bases between them. CDR3 amino acids: CASSRGQFEDTQYF. The CDR3 DNA reads as TGTGCCAGCAGCCGCGGACAGTTTGAAGATACGCAGTATTTT.

The gene calls are TRBV7-8 and TRBJ1-1; a possible D gene is TRBD1 (5 bases). Germline V gene data show CDR1 as SGHVS and CDR2 as FQNEAQ. The CDR3 loop spans 13 amino acids. V dropped 3 bases and J dropped 0 bases, with 5 bases sitting between them. The CDR3 sequence: CASSFRVNTEAFF. The CDR3 DNA reads TGTGCCAGCAGCTTCAGGGTGAACACTGAAGCTTTCTTT.

V is TRBV2 and J is TRBJ2-5, with TRBD2 identical over 12 bases. The germline gives CDR1 SNHLY, CDR2 FYNNEI. V lost 6 bases to trimming and J lost 5 bases; unmatched junction nucleotides: 10. CDR3 size: 16 residues. CDR3 bases: TGTGCCAGCAGCTCTGGACTAGCGGGGCGGATCGAGACCCAGTACTTC. It yields the protein CASSSGLAGRIETQYF.

The gene calls are TRBV6-5 and TRBJ1-4, with TRBD1 identical over 9 bases. After removal of 2 bases from V and 8 bases from J, the junction contained 6 bases not matched to a gene. The CDR3 runs to 15 residues. CDR1 and CDR2 from the germline V gene are MNHEY and SVGAGI. CDR3 bases: TGTGCCAGCAGTTACACCCACAGGGGGCAAGAAAAACTGTTTTTT. Residues: CASSYTHRGQEKLFF.

V and J are TRBV6-4 and TRBJ1-6; 9 bases agree with TRBD1. CDR3 length: 15 amino acids. The trim removed 0 bases at V and 7 bases at J, leaving 1 base unmatched. CDR1 is MRHNA, CDR2 SNTAGT, per germline. The CDR3 DNA reads as TGTGCCAGCAGTGACTCGACAGGGGGGAATTCACCCCTCCACTTT. Protein: CASSDSTGGNSPLHF.

This chain uses TRBV6-6 with TRBJ2-1, with 7 bases aligning to TRBD2. Losses at the gene ends were 5 bases for V and 7 bases for J; bases not matched to a gene: 8. This CDR3 comprises 14 residues. Per the germline V gene, CDR1 is MNHNY and CDR2 is SVGAGI (reference sequence). CDR3 DNA sequence: TGTGCCAGCAGTCCAGGGACTACCGTGAATGAGCAGTTCTTC. This gives the protein CASSPGTTVNEQFF.

This chain joins TRBV11-3 and TRBJ2-3, with a possible D match to TRBD2 (5 bases). Germline loops: CDR1 SGHNT, CDR2 YENEEA. V was trimmed by 5 bases and J by 11 bases, leaving 17 bases between them. This CDR3 spans 13 amino acids. The CDR3 here is CASSLRTSDGQYF. In nucleotides, the CDR3 is TGTGCCAGCAGCCTACGGACTTCGGATGGGCAGTATTTT.

J is TRBJ1-1 and V is TRBV9, with D hard to call. V was pared by 0 bases and J by 5 bases, with 8 bases between. Germline loops: CDR1 SGDLS, CDR2 YYNGEE. This CDR3 is built from 13 residues. As DNA, the CDR3 is TGTGCCAGCAGCGTAGTTGGAGCTACTGAAGCTTTCTTT. Its protein is CASSVVGATEAFF. The full variable domain, its missing parts supplied by reference TRBV9 and TRBJ1-1, is DSGVTQTPKHLITATGQRVTLRCSPRSGDLSVYWYQQSLDQGLQFLIQYYNGEERAKGNILERFSAQQFPDLHSELNLSSLELGDSALYFCASSVVGATEAFFGQGTRLTVV.

This sequence joins TRBV6-1 and TRBJ2-1; 7 nucleotides align to TRBD2. The germline gives CDR1 MNHNS, CDR2 SASEGT. V shed 2 bases and J 3 bases; nucleotides not matched to a gene: 1. This CDR3 contains 14 residues. CDR3 nucleotide sequence: TGTGCCAGCAGTGAACAGCGGGGCTACAATGAGCAGTTCTTC. As protein: CASSEQRGYNEQFF.

V is TRBV7-9 and J is TRBJ2-7; the match to TRBD1 covers 7 bases. Germline-derived CDR1 and CDR2 are SEHNR and FQNEAQ (reference sequence). This CDR3 has 12 amino acids. V shed 5 bases, J shed 6 bases, and the junction held 4 bases outside the gene matches. The CDR3 loop reads CASSLTGAEQYF. The CDR3 DNA follows: TGTGCCAGCAGCCTAACAGGGGCCGAGCAGTACTTC.

This chain links TRBV4-1 with TRBJ1-4; TRBD1 matches at 8 bases. Per germline, CDR1 MGHRA and CDR2 YSYEKL. The ends lost 3 bases at V and 5 bases at J; junction bases unmatched: 5. This CDR3 spans 15 amino acids. The CDR3 DNA sequence: TGCGCCAGCAGCCATCCCCGGACAGGGAATGAAAAACTGTTTTTT. It yields the protein CASSHPRTGNEKLFF.

The rearrangement joins TRBV9 to TRBJ2-5; D might be TRBD2 (6 bases). The CDR3 consists of 13 residues. The V end lost 0 bases, the J end lost 3 bases, and 6 bases lay between the germline ends. Germline V gene sequence: CDR1 SGDLS, CDR2 YYNGEE. The CDR3 loop reads CASSVGREETQYF. The CDR3 DNA sequence: TGTGCCAGCAGCGTAGGGAGGGAAGAGACCCAGTACTTC.

The chain couples TRBV4-2 to TRBJ2-7; D is possibly TRBD2 (6 bases). This CDR3 region has 14 residues. Germline V gives CDR1 LGHNA, CDR2 YNFKEQ. Deletions cut 4 bases from V and 7 bases from J, with 17 bases between. The CDR3, as DNA: TGTGCCAGCAGCCCGGGACTCCTAGGGAGGGAGCAGTACTTC. It translates to CASSPGLLGREQYF.

This chain connects TRBV28 to TRBJ2-7; possibly TRBD2 for D (6 bases). Germline V gene sequence: CDR1 MDHEN, CDR2 SYDVKM. The CDR3 consists of 11 residues. With 2 bases removed from V and 7 bases from J, the gap between germline ends came to 6 bases. The CDR3, as DNA: TGTGCCAGCAGTTTACGGGAGGAGCAGTACTTC. This encodes CASSLREEQYF. Based on the CDR3 plus reference TRBV28 and TRBJ2-7, the full variable domain is DVKVTQSSRYLVKRTGEKVFLECVQDMDHENMFWYRQDPGLGLRLIYFSYDVKMKEKGDIPEGYSVSREKKERFSLILESASTNQTSMYLCASSLREEQYFGPGTRLTVT.